Presented here are 11 T cell receptor beta chains from one specimen sequenced in a study of blood T cell repertoires in COVID-19. Clones were read by immunoSEQ multiplex PCR, and TCRdb kept only the in-frame ones, dropping some. The table shows 110,000 or so clones, with about 80% occurring only once. Sequenced sample: peripheral blood. These receptors were taken from a man in his 70s with acute or convalescent COVID-19.

The chain recombines TRBV3-1 (or the pseudogene TRBV3-2) with TRBJ1-1; 9 nucleotides agree with TRBD1. V lost 4 bases to trimming and J lost 1 base; unmatched junction nucleotides: 10. Germline values: CDR1 LGHDT, CDR2 YNNKEL (reference sequence). The CDR3 loop spans 17 amino acids. Here the CDR3 reads CASSPRQGGVGNTEAFF. The CDR3 DNA reads TGTGCCAGCAGCCCCCGACAGGGGGGCGTTGGGAACACTGAAGCTTTCTTT.

The chain couples TRBV2 to TRBJ1-5; D gene uncertain. Germline loops: CDR1 SNHLY, CDR2 FYNNEI. CDR3 size: 13 residues. V dropped 8 bases and J dropped 6 bases, with 14 bases sitting between them. CDR3 amino acids: CASGREGGQPQHF. The DNA of the CDR3 is TGTGCCAGCGGGAGGGAAGGAGGTCAGCCCCAGCATTTT.

The chain is built from TRBV28 and TRBJ1-1; tentative D call: TRBD1 (5 bases). Trimming removed 6 bases from V and 1 base from J, with 15 bases in between. The CDR3 contains 15 residues. The germline V gene encodes CDR1 MDHEN and CDR2 SYDVKM. The CDR3 reads CASRWGVIRNTEAFF. In DNA form, the CDR3 reads TGTGCCAGCAGATGGGGGGTAATAAGGAACACTGAAGCTTTCTTT. Filled out from reference TRBV28 and TRBJ1-1, the complete variable domain reads DVKVTQSSRYLVKRTGEKVFLECVQDMDHENMFWYRQDPGLGLRLIYFSYDVKMKEKGDIPEGYSVSREKKERFSLILESASTNQTSMYLCASRWGVIRNTEAFFGQGTRLTVV.

The genes are TRBV5-1 and TRBJ2-5; 10 bases line up with TRBD1. The J segment lost 5 bases and the V segment lost 3 bases, leaving 7 bases of the junction unmatched. The CDR3 loop spans 15 amino acids. CDR1 and CDR2 from the germline V gene are SGHRS and YFSETQ. Written as DNA, the CDR3 is TGCGCCAGCAGCTGGATGACAGGGGGCGAGGAGACCCAGTACTTC. Protein: CASSWMTGGEETQYF.

This chain connects TRBV24-1 to TRBJ2-1, with D tentatively TRBD2 (8 bases). Trimming removed 3 bases at V and 4 bases at J, with 15 bases between. The CDR3 runs 16 residues. Germline V gives CDR1 KGHDR, CDR2 SFDVKD. The CDR3 coding sequence is TGTGCCACCAGTGATGGTAGCGGGACAGCGTACAATGAGCAGTTCTTC. Translated: CATSDGSGTAYNEQFF.

V gene TRBV7-6 combines with J gene TRBJ2-1, with TRBD1 identical over 9 bases. This CDR3 is 18 amino acids long. After removal of 0 bases from V and 5 bases from J, the junction contained 11 bases not matched to a gene. The V gene's germline CDR1 is SGHVS and CDR2 FNYEAQ. The CDR3 is CASSLAGFTGGADNEQFF. DNA of the CDR3: TGTGCCAGCAGCTTAGCGGGTTTTACAGGGGGCGCGGACAATGAGCAGTTCTTC.

This clone occurred once. This chain uses TRBV28 with TRBJ2-3, with 8 bases that match TRBD2. The germline V gene has CDR1 MDHEN and CDR2 SYDVKM. The CDR3 sequence is 16 residues long. After removal of 8 bases from V and 2 bases from J, the junction contained 12 bases not matched to a gene. DNA of the CDR3: TGTGCCAGCGGGGGCGCTAGCGGGCTTCTCACAGATACGCAGTATTTT. Translated: CASGGASGLLTDTQYF. Full variable domain (outside the CDR3, taken from reference TRBV28 and TRBJ2-3): DVKVTQSSRYLVKRTGEKVFLECVQDMDHENMFWYRQDPGLGLRLIYFSYDVKMKEKGDIPEGYSVSREKKERFSLILESASTNQTSMYLCASGGASGLLTDTQYFGPGTRLTVL.

This chain uses TRBV2 with TRBJ2-5; tentative D call: TRBD1 (5 bases). The V end lost 5 bases, the J end lost 7 bases, and 14 bases lay between the germline ends. CDR1 is SNHLY and CDR2 is FYNNEI in the germline V gene. CDR3 length: 13 residues. The CDR3 nucleotides are TGTGCCAGCAGTCCGACTCACCAGGGGACCCAGTACTTC. It codes for CASSPTHQGTQYF. Full variable domain (remainder filled in from reference TRBV2 and TRBJ2-5): EPEVTQTPSHQVTQMGQEVILRCVPISNHLYFYWYRQILGQKVEFLVSFYNNEISEKSEIFDDQFSVERPDGSNFTLKIRSTKLEDSAMYFCASSPTHQGTQYFGPGTRLLVL.

The rearrangement links TRBV9 to TRBJ2-1; 10 positions match TRBD1. The trim removed 1 base at V and 7 bases at J, leaving 5 bases unmatched. The CDR3 loop spans 15 amino acids. Germline V lookup: CDR1 SGDLS, CDR2 YYNGEE. For the CDR3, the DNA is TGTGCCAGCAGCGTAAGTGGACAGGGGGTGAATGAGCAGTTCTTC. Amino acid sequence: CASSVSGQGVNEQFF.

This clone was counted only a few times. J is TRBJ2-2 and V is TRBV27; tentative D call: TRBD1 (6 bases). V was pared by 3 bases and J by 7 bases, with 12 bases between. CDR3 length: 14 amino acids. The V gene's germline CDR1 is MNHEY and CDR2 SMNVEV (reference sequence). The CDR3 nucleotides are TGTGCCAGCAGTTTCGGGCAGGGGAACGGGGAGCTGTTTTTT. Translation gives CASSFGQGNGELFF.

The chain couples TRBV9 to TRBJ2-2, with 7 bases matching TRBD1. V lost 4 bases, J lost 2 bases, and 5 bases stayed unmatched. Per the germline V gene, CDR1 is SGDLS and CDR2 is YYNGEE. The CDR3 extends over 15 amino acids. CDR3 amino acids: CASSPRDSNTGELFF. DNA of the CDR3: TGTGCCAGCAGCCCTCGGGACAGTAACACCGGGGAGCTGTTTTTT.